A single sample gave rise to the 15 T cell receptor beta chains below, sequenced in a study of T cells in Graves' hyperthyroidism and ophthalmopathy. Amplified regions were TCR beta CDR3 sequences from RNA transcripts. The primer set for the first-round RT-PCR of the TCR CDR3 was HTBI. One entry per CDR3 protein, called by TCRdb with MiXCR from the multiplex PCR reads. In the table there are about 52,000 distinct CDR3 sequences, roughly 50% of which are singletons. Sequencing was carried out using blood. The source is a woman aged 45-65 years with Graves' ophthalmopathy.

In this sample, this clonotype is medium-sized. This chain links TRBV7-8 with TRBJ2-6, with D hard to call. Germline V lookup: CDR1 SGHVS, CDR2 FQNEAQ. The CDR3 runs to 15 residues. Trimming removed 5 bases at V and 1 base at J, with 9 bases between. DNA for the CDR3: TGTGCCAGCAGCCGAATGGGGTCTGGGGCCAACGTCCTGACTTTC. It codes for CASSRMGSGANVLTF.

This clonotype showed up many times. Germline is not matched at one junction end, which may reflect a read error. The chain carries TRBV29-1 and TRBJ2-1; possible D gene TRBD2, 5 bases. The germline V gene encodes CDR1 SQVTM and CDR2 ANQGSEA. CDR3 length equals 15 residues. CDR3 bases: TGCAGCGCCCCTGCCGGGCGGGTCTCCAACAATGAGCAGTTCTTC. Protein: CSAPAGRVSNNEQFF.

The rearrangement joins TRBV19 to TRBJ1-5; D possibly corresponds to TRBD1 (5 bases). CDR1 is LNHDA and CDR2 is SQIVND in the germline V gene (reference sequence). There are 14 residues in the CDR3. The V end was cut by 2 bases, the J end by 6 bases, with 11 bases between. CDR3 in amino acids: CASSIQGASQPQHF. In DNA form, the CDR3 reads TGTGCCAGTAGTATACAGGGCGCGAGTCAGCCCCAGCATTTT.

The V gene is TRBV10-3, the J gene TRBJ1-2; a possible D gene is TRBD1 (5 bases). The ends were cut back, 1 base at V and 4 bases at J, with 10 bases in the middle. This CDR3 region has 14 residues. The germline gives CDR1 ENHRY, CDR2 SYGVKD. This chain's CDR3 is CAISELEGSYGYTF. The CDR3 nucleotides are TGTGCCATCAGTGAGTTGGAGGGGTCCTATGGCTACACCTTC.

There are many counts of this clonotype. The V gene is TRBV6-1, the J gene TRBJ2-7; 7 bases fit TRBD2. Germline loops: CDR1 MNHNS, CDR2 SASEGT. V lost 6 bases to trimming and J lost 0 bases; unmatched junction nucleotides: 8. This CDR3 is built from 15 residues. The CDR3 spells CASRRLGGSSYEQYF. CDR3 bases: TGTGCCAGCAGGAGACTCGGGGGGAGCTCCTACGAGCAGTACTTC.

Note on this clonotype: No conserved phenylalanine or tryptophan is present at the end of the CDR3, so a read error is the likely explanation. The chain recombines TRBV19 with TRBJ1-4, with unresolved D. This CDR3 is built from 14 residues. Germline V gene lookup returns CDR1 LNHDA and CDR2 SQIVND (reference sequence). The CDR3 sequence: CASRSGGTNERLFL. For the CDR3, the DNA is TGTGCCAGTAGAAGCGGAGGAACTAATGAAAGACTGTTTCTT.

This clonotype came up a few times. The chain joins TRBV3-1 to TRBJ1-3; no clear D. CDR1 and CDR2 (germline): LGHDT, YNNKEL (reference sequence). This CDR3 is 14 amino acids long. The V gene lost 1 base and the J gene lost 1 base, with 5 bases spanning the gap. The CDR3 DNA sequence: TGTGCCAGCAGCCAAGGGTATTCTGGAAACACCATATATTTT. Encoded protein: CASSQGYSGNTIYF.

This clonotype was seen many times. The V and J genes are TRBV5-6 and TRBJ2-7; 11 nucleotides line up with TRBD2. Trimming took 4 bases from V and 2 from J; bases not matched to a gene: 5. The CDR3 consists of 15 residues. Per germline, CDR1 SGHDT and CDR2 YYEEEE. The CDR3 here is CASSILAGGTYEQYF. As DNA, the CDR3 is TGTGCCAGCAGCATCCTAGCGGGAGGAACCTACGAGCAGTACTTC.

The V and J genes are TRBV19 and TRBJ2-3; TRBD2 is a possible D gene (5 bases). CDR3 length: 13 amino acids. Germline V gene lookup returns CDR1 LNHDA and CDR2 SQIVND (reference sequence). The V gene lost 6 bases and the J gene lost 4 bases, with 11 bases spanning the gap. The CDR3 sequence is CASRSGISDTQYF. The CDR3, as DNA: TGTGCCAGTAGATCCGGGATATCAGATACGCAGTATTTT.

This clonotype showed up many times. The chain joins TRBV5-8 to TRBJ2-5; no definite D call. Germline values: CDR1 SGHTS, CDR2 YDEGEE. V was cut by 0 bases and J by 3 bases, with 6 bases left in between. The CDR3 runs 13 residues. The CDR3 region is CASSLDPEETQYF. The CDR3 DNA is TGTGCCAGCAGCTTGGATCCCGAAGAGACCCAGTACTTC.

V usage is TRBV2 and J usage is TRBJ2-3, with D maybe TRBD2 (6 bases). With 5 bases removed from V and 4 bases from J, the gap between germline ends came to 25 bases. The germline gives CDR1 SNHLY, CDR2 FYNNEI. This CDR3 region has 18 residues. The CDR3, as DNA: TGTGCCAGCAGTTTCCGGACCGTTGGTGCCGGGGACTCAGATACGCAGTATTTT. Translation: CASSFRTVGAGDSDTQYF.

The table lists this clonotype with a count of one. This chain links TRBV9 with TRBJ1-6, with D possibly being TRBD1 (5 bases). Germline loops: CDR1 SGDLS, CDR2 YYNGEE. Deletions cut 2 bases from V and 7 bases from J, with 13 bases between. The CDR3 totals 15 residues. The CDR3 DNA reads as TGTGCCAGCAGCGTCCCGGGACTGCTGAATTCACCCCTCCACTTT. This gives the protein CASSVPGLLNSPLHF.

Regarding this clonotype: This may come from a read error, since a much larger clone is one base off. V is TRBV11-2 and J is TRBJ2-1, with TRBD1 matching 7 bases. The germline V gene has CDR1 SGHAT and CDR2 FQNNGV. This CDR3 has 15 amino acids. The CDR3 protein is CASSQAGTEKNKQFF. CDR3 bases: TGCGCCAGCAGCCAAGCCGGGACAGAGAAAAATAAGCAGTTCTTC. Using reference TRBV11-2 and TRBJ2-1 for the parts outside the CDR3, the full variable domain is EAGVAQSPRYKIIEKRQSVAFWCNPISGHATLYWYQQILGQGPKLLIQFQNNGVVDDSQLPKDRFSAERLKGVDSTLKIQPAKLEDSAVYLCASSQAGTEKNKQFFGPGTRLTVL.

The gene calls are TRBV10-3 and TRBJ2-5, with 8 bases matching TRBD1. The junction had 1 base not matched to a gene; V was cut back by 9 bases and J by 7 bases. CDR1 ENHRY and CDR2 SYGVKD come from the germline V gene. There are 10 residues in the CDR3. The DNA of the CDR3 is TGTGCCATACAGGGGGGGACCCAGTACTTC. It encodes CAIQGGTQYF.

Concerning this clonotype: A read error may be the cause here, since a much bigger clone is one base away. The rearrangement joins TRBV4-1 to TRBJ2-7; 7 bases fit TRBD1. The CDR3 loop spans 15 amino acids. V lost 3 bases, J lost 2 bases, and 7 bases stayed unmatched. CDR1 and CDR2 from the germline V gene are MGHRA and YSYEKL. The DNA for the CDR3 is TGCGCCAGCAGCCAGACAGGGTCCCACGCCTACGAGCAGTACTTC. This sequence encodes CASSQTGSHAYEQYF.